The present entry profiles one TCR beta chain with its context. This clonotype was detected many times. Its target antigen remains unknown. Base qualities were left out, and no much larger clone turns up one base away. This sample was taken from a study of early T cells in non-severe SARS-CoV-2 infection (dated by TCRdb to the early 2020s). Some background on the complete study: Because TCR sequencing was done on bulk RNA from unsorted whole blood, the alpha and beta chains could not be paired. Broader findings and caveats from the paper: VDJdb matching was skewed toward anti-spike CD8 responses, so virus-specific expansions were likely underestimated and private and CD4 specificities were missed.

Library prep was done by 5' RACE. Reads for this sample came from a NextSeq 500. Unique molecular identifiers were attached to individual cDNA molecules in the TCR library protocol so that sequencing error and PCR bias could be corrected. TCR alpha and beta chains were both sequenced, and the abundances of alpha and beta sequences in each sample were closely correlated with each other. The study's own analysis went as follows. Decombinator V4 was used to perform V gene, J gene and CDR3 annotation of TCR sequences. TCRs were defined as expanded if a significant change between any two time points was detected under a Poisson model with p below 0.0001. TCR abundances were normalised to the total number of TCRs sequenced per sample and expressed as counts per million. VDJdb, accessed on 1 November 2021, was searched for TCRs annotated for CMV, EBV and SARS-CoV-2, and TCRs annotated for more than one antigen were excluded. TCRdb itself trimmed the public reads at Q25 with fastp, ran MiXCR and retained productive beta chains. Rows are combined by CDR3 protein, so each entry shows the most common genes and DNA. These V and J calls originate from TCRdb's pipeline instead of the authors' own analysis. Recorded for this sample are about 79,000 distinct CDR3 sequences; 11% of them occurred a single time. The ten largest account for 4% to 5% of the sample.

The study was a case-control design nested within a healthcare worker cohort in London, UK, with weekly nasopharyngeal swab PCR tests and blood sampling. Healthcare workers were recruited during the week of the UK lockdown, between 23 and 31 March 2020, and followed weekly for up to roughly 15 weeks. The TCR was taken from an adult who was a healthcare worker with PCR-confirmed SARS-CoV-2 infection or an uninfected control (not recorded which). Sequencing used whole blood.

The encoded CDR3 is CASSSPEEEYNEQFF. In nucleotides, the sequence is TGTGCCAGCAGCTCCCCAGAGGAAGAGTACAATGAGCAGTTCTTC. Recombination linked TRBV7-9 to TRBJ2-1, with no D gene named confidently. The CDR3 has 15 amino acids, counting the end cysteine and phenylalanine. The CDR3 DNA has 45 bases and is translated from base 1. CDR1 SEHNR and CDR2 FQNEAQ are derived from the germline V gene (reference sequence). The V end loses 4 bases and the J end loses 4 bases, and a stretch of 14 bases separates them.